A selection of T cell receptor beta chains follows, all from one sample in a study of blood T cell repertoires in COVID-19. TCRdb's copy holds only in-frame clones and misses some; the assay was immunoSEQ multiplex PCR. The table lists approximately 89,000 clones, about 95% of them singletons. Specimen: peripheral blood. The receptor source for this set is a human donor with active COVID-19. The donor label of this sample is uncertain. Each CDR3 is given with its conserved first and last residue. The order of the fields is clone size, J gene, D gene, V gene, CDR3 protein, CDR3 DNA. D genes are given only for firm matches. Some rows mark clone size as missing; the rest say once, few, many or name a class of expanded clone.

NA	TRBJ1-4	NA	TRBV10-3	CAISEMGAGNEKLFF	TGTGCCATCAGTGAAATGGGGGCAGGCAACGAAAAACTGTTTTTT
NA	TRBJ2-1	NA	TRBV6-6	CASSYGGNEQFF	TGTGCCAGCAGTTACGGAGGCAATGAGCAGTTCTTC
NA	TRBJ2-3	TRBD2	TRBV7-9	CASSRAGDGGRGDTQYF	TGTGCCAGCAGCCGCGCTGGGGACGGCGGGAGAGGGGATACGCAGTATTTT
NA	TRBJ1-5	NA	TRBV28	CASTNPGYSNQPQHF	TGTGCCAGCACAAACCCGGGGTATAGCAATCAGCCCCAGCATTTT
NA	TRBJ1-2	NA	TRBV23-1	CASQGIGYTF	TGCGCCAGCCAGGGCATTGGCTACACCTTC
NA	TRBJ2-7	TRBD1	TRBV3-1/TRBV3-2	CASSPRSGTGSEQYF	TGTGCCAGCAGCCCAAGATCCGGGACAGGTTCCGAGCAGTACTTC
NA	TRBJ2-1	TRBD2	TRBV19	CASFSGTSLKDEQFF	TGTGCCAGTTTTTCCGGGACTAGCCTGAAGGATGAGCAGTTCTTC
NA	TRBJ1-3	NA	TRBV2	CASSDGHRNTIYF	TGTGCCAGCAGTGATGGGCATAGAAACACCATATATTTT
once	TRBJ2-7	TRBD1	TRBV24-1	CASGTDPSQYF	TGTGCCTCCGGGACAGACCCAAGTCAGTACTTC
NA	TRBJ2-2	NA	TRBV28	CASSPDRMTGELFF	TGTGCCAGCAGCCCCGACAGGATGACCGGGGAGCTGTTTTTT
NA	TRBJ2-7	NA	TRBV18	CASSPQGGSYEQYF	TGTGCCAGCTCACCTCAGGGGGGCTCCTACGAGCAGTACTTC
NA	TRBJ2-7	NA	TRBV28	CASSLGHYEQYF	TGTGCCAGCAGTTTGGGACATTACGAGCAGTACTTC
NA	TRBJ1-2	NA	TRBV3-1/TRBV3-2	CASSQSLWGNGYTF	TGTGCCAGCAGCCAATCCTTGTGGGGCAATGGCTACACCTTC
NA	TRBJ2-7	NA	TRBV7-9	CASSLSGYEQYF	TGTGCCAGCAGCTTATCCGGTTACGAGCAGTACTTC
NA	TRBJ2-2	NA	TRBV7-6	CASSFREDRTGELFF	TGTGCCAGCAGCTTTAGAGAGGATAGGACCGGGGAGCTGTTTTTT
NA	TRBJ2-7	TRBD1	TRBV2	CASSKTGGGYEQYF	TGTGCCAGCAGCAAGACAGGGGGCGGCTACGAGCAGTACTTC
once	TRBJ1-5	NA	TRBV28	CATIEGGSNQPQHF	TGTGCCACCATCGAAGGGGGTAGCAATCAGCCCCAGCATTTT
NA	TRBJ2-1	NA	TRBV19	CASSTYSYNEQFF	TGTGCCAGTAGCACATACTCCTACAATGAGCAGTTCTTC
NA	TRBJ1-2	TRBD1	TRBV11-3	CASSLRTGANYGYTF	TGTGCCAGCAGCTTGAGGACAGGGGCAAACTATGGCTACACCTTC
NA	TRBJ1-1	NA	TRBV12-1	CASIGGGSAAFF	TGTGCCAGCATTGGGGGGGGATCAGCAGCTTTCTTT
NA	TRBJ1-2	NA	TRBV7-2	CASSLSGGVGYDGYTF	TGTGCCAGCAGCCTTAGTGGAGGGGTCGGATATGACGGCTACACCTTC
NA	TRBJ2-1	TRBD2	TRBV11-3	CASSGTSAWGEQFF	TGTGCCAGCTCCGGGACTAGCGCTTGGGGGGAGCAGTTCTTC
NA	TRBJ1-1	NA	TRBV6-1	CASSELRTDIGTEAFF	TGTGCCAGCAGTGAATTAAGGACAGACATCGGCACTGAAGCTTTCTTT
NA	TRBJ1-1	TRBD1	TRBV15	CATSRDQGALAFF	TGTGCCACCAGCAGAGATCAGGGGGCGTTAGCTTTCTTT
few	TRBJ1-2	TRBD1	TRBV11-2	CASSLERQGEGYTF	TGTGCCAGCAGCTTAGAACGACAGGGTGAAGGCTACACCTTC
NA	TRBJ1-5	NA	TRBV23-1	CASGECQGYQPQHF	TGCGCCAGCGGTGAATGTCAGGGGTATCAGCCCCAGCATTTT
NA	TRBJ1-2	NA	TRBV6-5	CASSYKASGEYGYTF	TGTGCCAGCAGTTACAAGGCCTCGGGAGAATATGGCTACACCTTC
NA	TRBJ2-2	NA	TRBV3-1/TRBV3-2	CASSRQINTGELFF	TGTGCCAGCAGCCGACAGATTAACACCGGGGAGCTGTTTTTT
once	TRBJ2-2	TRBD1	TRBV28	CASSTTGGRGGELFF	TGTGCCAGCAGCACAACAGGGGGCAGGGGAGGGGAGCTGTTTTTT
NA	TRBJ1-5	NA	TRBV5-8	CASSRGQRLNQPQHF	TGTGCCAGCAGCCGAGGACAGCGCTTGAATCAGCCCCAGCATTTT
NA	TRBJ1-3	NA	TRBV6-6	CASTGSGNTIYF	TGTGCCAGTACAGGGTCTGGAAACACCATATATTTT
NA	TRBJ1-1	NA	TRBV5-1	CASSPLTGWTEAFF	TGCGCCAGCAGCCCGTTAACAGGGTGGACTGAAGCTTTCTTT
NA	TRBJ1-2	NA	TRBV6-5	CASTRGGGAAYGYTF	TGTGCCAGCACCAGGGGTGGGGGGGCGGCCTATGGCTACACCTTC
NA	TRBJ1-4	NA	TRBV7-9	CASSLYSEKLFF	TGTGCCAGCAGTTTGTACAGTGAAAAACTGTTTTTT
NA	TRBJ1-2	NA	TRBV5-1	CASSRDTNYGYTF	TGCGCCAGCAGCAGGGACACTAACTATGGCTACACCTTC
NA	TRBJ2-1	TRBD1	TRBV6-5	CASRGAGTGNNEQFF	TGTGCCAGCAGGGGAGCCGGGACAGGGAACAATGAGCAGTTCTTC
NA	TRBJ2-5	TRBD2	TRBV6-2/TRBV6-3	CASSYSGRGNIRETQYF	TGTGCCAGCAGTTATTCGGGGCGGGGGAATATCCGAGAGACCCAGTACTTC
NA	TRBJ2-5	TRBD2	TRBV3-1/TRBV3-2	CASSLGGIPETQYF	TGTGCCAGCAGCCTGGGGGGGATCCCAGAGACCCAGTACTTC
NA	TRBJ2-1	TRBD2	TRBV24-1	CATMSGTNVDNEQFF	TGTGCCACCATGTCCGGGACTAATGTCGACAATGAGCAGTTCTTC
NA	TRBJ1-1	TRBD1	TRBV10-3	CAISENRGHTEAFF	TGTGCCATCAGTGAGAACAGGGGGCACACTGAAGCTTTCTTT
NA	TRBJ2-3	TRBD1	TRBV4-2	CASSQGTGGGNTDTQYF	TGTGCCAGCAGCCAAGGGACAGGGGGCGGAAATACAGATACGCAGTATTTT
once	TRBJ2-7	NA	TRBV4-3	CASSQIQGKEQYF	TGCGCCAGCAGCCAGATACAGGGAAAAGAGCAGTACTTC
NA	TRBJ1-3	NA	TRBV4-2	CASSQDLGRGFGNTIYF	TGTGCCAGCAGCCAAGATCTAGGCAGGGGTTTTGGAAACACCATATATTTT
NA	TRBJ1-1	NA	TRBV11-2	CASSPLLGPQNEAFF	TGTGCCAGCAGCCCTCTACTAGGCCCTCAGAATGAAGCTTTCTTT
NA	TRBJ2-7	TRBD1	TRBV6-5	CASSRQGPSYEQYF	TGTGCCAGCAGCAGACAGGGACCGTCCTACGAGCAGTACTTC
once	TRBJ2-3	NA	TRBV4-1	CASSLQTLSDTQYF	TGCGCCAGCAGCTTGCAGACACTTTCAGATACGCAGTATTTT
NA	TRBJ2-7	TRBD1	TRBV5-1	CASSETGAYEQYF	TGCGCCAGCAGCGAGACAGGGGCCTACGAGCAGTACTTC
NA	TRBJ2-1	TRBD2	TRBV7-6	CASSEGLAGFDEQFF	TGTGCCAGCAGCGAAGGACTAGCGGGGTTCGATGAGCAGTTCTTC
NA	TRBJ1-1	NA	TRBV15	CATSRGGATEAFF	TGTGCCACCAGCAGAGGTGGGGCCACTGAAGCTTTCTTT
NA	TRBJ1-6	NA	TRBV7-9	CASSFQGIGGPPLHF	TGTGCCAGCAGCTTCCAGGGGATCGGTGGTCCACCCCTCCACTTT
NA	TRBJ1-4	TRBD1	TRBV5-1	CASSFSRTGDREEKLFF	TGCGCCAGCAGCTTCTCTCGGACAGGGGACCGAGAAGAAAAACTGTTTTTT
NA	TRBJ2-7	TRBD2	TRBV13	CASSLSGSLNNEQYF	TGTGCCAGCAGCTTAAGCGGGAGTTTAAATAACGAGCAGTACTTC
NA	TRBJ2-7	TRBD2	TRBV9	CASSAGLAGTGEQYF	TGTGCCAGCAGCGCGGGACTAGCGGGAACGGGCGAGCAGTACTTC
NA	TRBJ1-2	TRBD1	TRBV5-4	CASSSSGTDYGYTF	TGTGCCAGCAGCTCCTCAGGGACAGACTATGGCTACACCTTC
NA	TRBJ2-7	NA	TRBV10-3	CAISETRSYEQYF	TGTGCCATCAGTGAGACACGTTCCTACGAGCAGTACTTC
NA	TRBJ2-1	TRBD1	TRBV15	CATSTKSTGTGLYNEQFF	TGTGCCACCAGCACGAAGAGCACGGGGACAGGTTTATACAATGAGCAGTTCTTC
NA	TRBJ1-4	NA	TRBV6-6	CASSYSQGGEKLFF	TGTGCCAGCAGTTACTCCCAGGGCGGAGAAAAACTGTTTTTT
NA	TRBJ2-5	TRBD1	TRBV19	CASSIGRDRQETQYF	TGTGCCAGTAGTATAGGCCGGGACAGACAAGAGACCCAGTACTTC
NA	TRBJ2-2	NA	TRBV10-3	CAISERGRAENTGELFF	TGTGCCATCAGTGAGCGGGGAAGAGCGGAGAACACCGGGGAGCTGTTTTTT